Described below is a single TCR beta chain sequence and its context. Measured with immunoSEQ multiplex PCR; TCRdb has only the in-frame clones, and not every one. In the table there are more than 95,000 clones, 65% to 80% of which are singletons. The V and J ends lost 0 bases and 0 bases, in that order; junction bases with no gene match: 18. CDR3 length: 20 amino acids. The sample originates from a study of radiotherapy plus CTLA-4 blockade in lung cancer. Overall study context: Among all patients, 18% showed objective responses, while roughly 28% had disease control.

The receptor's source is a human donor with non-small cell lung cancer who had a partial response to radiotherapy plus ipilimumab. Some clones in this sample may be carry-over from other donors' samples. The chain recombines TRBV5-3 with TRBJ2-7, with 7 bases lining up with TRBD2. TRBV5-3 is filed as an ORF, its function uncertain. Sequencing used peripheral blood, obtained from a patient treated with radiotherapy plus ipilimumab. CDR3 amino acids: CARSLASLGTTWGGSYEQYF. The DNA of the CDR3 is TGTGCCAGAAGCTTGGCTTCTTTGGGGACTACCTGGGGCGGCTCCTACGAGCAGTACTTC.